One sample yielded the 16 T cell receptor beta chains listed below, sequenced in a study of patients and donors after allogeneic stem cell transplantation. Via MiXCR, TCRdb re-called the RT-PCR reads, giving one row per CDR3 protein. The sample consists of about 89,000 distinct CDR3 sequences, about 48% of them appearing once. Source material: blood, either unsorted or a sorted T cell fraction (not recorded which). These receptors were collected from a human donor who was either an allogeneic HSCT recipient or a stem cell or donor lymphocyte infusion donor (not recorded which). It is not recorded whose cells these are; they may come from a transplant donor.

V is TRBV27 and J is TRBJ1-1; a possible D gene is TRBD1 (5 bases). This CDR3 has 13 amino acids. Per germline, CDR1 MNHEY and CDR2 SMNVEV (reference sequence). V dropped 5 bases and J dropped 7 bases, with 14 bases sitting between them. DNA of the CDR3: TGTGCCAGCAGTCCGGGGACTGGGCTTGAAGCTTTCTTT. Its translation: CASSPGTGLEAFF.

The chain combines TRBV4-3 with TRBJ1-6; D is perhaps TRBD1 (5 bases). V lost 0 bases, J lost 5 bases, and 14 bases lay in between. The CDR3 runs to 17 residues. Germline V gene sequence: CDR1 LGHNA, CDR2 YSLEER. The CDR3 region is CASSQEGRGRNNSPLHF. The CDR3 region has the DNA TGCGCCAGCAGCCAAGAAGGAAGGGGAAGGAATAATTCACCCCTCCACTTT.

The chain is built from TRBV6-5 and TRBJ1-1, with TRBD1 matching over 7 bases. This CDR3 contains 18 residues. The ends lost 5 bases at V and 1 base at J; junction bases unmatched: 16. Germline CDR1 reads MNHEY; CDR2 reads SVGAGI. The CDR3 region has the DNA TGTGCCAGCAGTGACCACCCATTCCGGGCAGGGGGGAACACTGAAGCTTTCTTT. The encoded protein is CASSDHPFRAGGNTEAFF.

The V gene is TRBV6-5, the J gene TRBJ1-5, with D perhaps TRBD1 (5 bases). V was trimmed by 2 bases and J by 4 bases, leaving 9 bases between them. Germline V CDR1 and CDR2: MNHEY, SVGAGI. CDR3 size: 14 residues. The CDR3 spells CASSYQGTNQPQHF. CDR3 DNA: TGTGCCAGCAGTTACCAGGGCACTAATCAGCCCCAGCATTTT.

This clonotype was recorded many times. The chain recombines TRBV12-3 or TRBV12-4 with TRBJ1-1; TRBD1 matches at 9 bases. The CDR3 spans 16 residues. Trimming took 4 bases from V and 3 from J; bases not matched to a gene: 9. In nucleotides, the CDR3 is TGTGCCAGCAGTTCCGGCCTGGGACAGGGCTACACTGAAGCTTTCTTT. This encodes CASSSGLGQGYTEAFF.

The V and J genes are TRBV29-1 and TRBJ1-1; tentative D call: TRBD1 (5 bases). CDR1 is SQVTM and CDR2 is ANQGSEA in the germline V gene. V lost 6 bases and J lost 7, with 15 bases in between. This CDR3 comprises 12 residues. CDR3 region: CSVAPRDREAFF. CDR3 DNA sequence: TGCAGCGTCGCACCACGGGACCGTGAAGCTTTCTTT.

This chain connects TRBV7-9 to TRBJ2-1; D is perhaps TRBD2 (5 bases). Germline values: CDR1 SEHNR, CDR2 FQNEAQ (reference sequence). The V gene lost 3 bases and the J gene lost 5 bases, with 8 bases spanning the gap. This CDR3 is built from 13 residues. This CDR3 is CASSFLANNEQFF. CDR3 nucleotide sequence: TGTGCCAGCAGCTTCCTAGCCAACAATGAGCAGTTCTTC.

This clonotype showed up just a few times. This sequence joins TRBV25-1 and TRBJ2-7; D may be TRBD1 or TRBD2 (6 bases each). The CDR3 extends over 13 amino acids. Trimming cost V 1 base and J 5 bases, with 9 bases left between them. Germline CDR1 MGHDK, CDR2 SYGVNS. The chain's CDR3 is CASSELGGNEQYF. The CDR3 nucleotides are TGTGCCAGCAGTGAATTGGGGGGCAACGAGCAGTACTTC.

This chain uses TRBV27 with TRBJ1-4; D uncertain. V dropped 2 bases and J dropped 3 bases, with 13 bases sitting between them. Germline loops: CDR1 MNHEY, CDR2 SMNVEV (reference sequence). The CDR3 sequence is 16 residues long. Here the CDR3 DNA reads TGTGCCAGCAGTTTACATGGCGGTGCATCTAATGAAAAACTGTTTTTT. Residues: CASSLHGGASNEKLFF.

The CDR3 protein is CASSEDTAANEKLFF. CDR3 DNA sequence: TGCGCCAGCAGCGAGGACACTGCGGCTAATGAAAAACTGTTTTTT. The chain couples TRBV5-1 to TRBJ1-4; a possible D gene is TRBD1 (5 bases). The germline V gene encodes CDR1 SGHRS and CDR2 YFSETQ. The ends were cut back, 4 bases at V and 3 bases at J, with 13 bases in the middle. This CDR3 is built from 15 residues. Using reference TRBV5-1 and TRBJ1-4 for the parts outside the CDR3, the full variable domain is KAGVTQTPRYLIKTRGQQVTLSCSPISGHRSVSWYQQTPGQGLQFLFEYFSETQRNKGNFPGRFSGRQFSNSRSEMNVSTLELGDSALYLCASSEDTAANEKLFFGSGTQLSVL.

This clonotype was observed a handful of times. This chain links TRBV12-3 or TRBV12-4 with TRBJ1-1; tentatively, D is TRBD1 (6 bases). This CDR3 spans 14 amino acids. Deletions cut 4 bases from V and 4 bases from J, with 13 bases between. The chain's CDR3 is CASSYLGGATEAFF. The DNA for the CDR3 is TGTGCCAGCAGTTACCTTGGGGGGGCCACTGAAGCTTTCTTT.

This clonotype was seen many times. The chain combines TRBV7-9 with TRBJ1-5; no clear D. V was clipped by 5 bases and J by 5 bases, with 13 bases between them. Germline values: CDR1 SEHNR, CDR2 FQNEAQ (reference sequence). CDR3 length: 14 residues. CDR3 nucleotide sequence: TGTGCCAGCAGCCTAACGACTGGAGATCAGCCCCAGCATTTT. It encodes CASSLTTGDQPQHF. The whole variable domain, filled in from reference TRBV7-9 and TRBJ1-5, reads DTGVSQNPRHKITKRGQNVTFRCDPISEHNRLYWYRQTLGQGPEFLTYFQNEAQLEKSRLLSDRFSAERPKGSFSTLEIQRTEQGDSAMYLCASSLTTGDQPQHFGDGTRLSIL.

This clonotype was found once. The rearrangement uses TRBV12-3 or TRBV12-4 and TRBJ2-2; 10 positions match TRBD1. This CDR3 has 14 amino acids. The V segment lost 6 bases and the J segment 6 bases; nucleotides outside the gene matches: 4. The CDR3, as DNA: TGTGCCAGCAGCCTTGGACAGGGGGCCGGGGAGCTGTTTTTT. The encoded protein is CASSLGQGAGELFF.

The V gene is TRBV6-4, the J gene TRBJ1-1; D ambiguous. This CDR3 comprises 15 residues. The ends were cut back, 4 bases at V and 5 bases at J, with 17 bases in the middle. Per the germline V gene, CDR1 is MRHNA and CDR2 is SNTAGT. The CDR3, as DNA: TGTGCCAGCAGTGCCTCCTGGACCGAGGGAACTGAAGCTTTCTTT. It translates to CASSASWTEGTEAFF.

V is TRBV4-3 and J is TRBJ1-1; D gene unclear. Per germline, CDR1 LGHNA and CDR2 YSLEER. Trimming shortened V by 0 bases and J by 7 bases, and 9 bases separated the two germline ends. The CDR3 is 13 residues long. The CDR3 DNA reads as TGCGCCAGCAGCCAAGACCGGGATAGTGAAGCTTTCTTT. Its protein is CASSQDRDSEAFF.

The chain couples TRBV9 to TRBJ1-6; tentative D call: TRBD1 (5 bases). CDR1 and CDR2 from the germline V gene are SGDLS and YYNGEE. CDR3 size: 16 residues. Deletions cut 2 bases from V and 6 bases from J, with 15 bases between. CDR3 in DNA: TGTGCCAGCAGCGTCGAACCCGGACATCTTAATTCACCCCTCCACTTT. This encodes CASSVEPGHLNSPLHF.